A selection of T cell receptor beta chains follows, all from one sample in a study of blood T cell repertoires in COVID-19. Method: immunoSEQ multiplex PCR; TCRdb's copy keeps in-frame clones and lacks some. The sample lists some 150,000 clones, roughly 84% occurring once. What was sequenced was peripheral blood. The receptor source for this set is a human donor in a cohort sampled during active COVID-19. Both conserved end residues are part of each CDR3. A D gene is named only where the DNA matches it firmly. For some rows the clone size is stated as once, few or many, or as a class when expanded; others skip it.

D	V	size	J	CDR3
NA	TRBV6-1	NA	TRBJ2-7	CASSEEGGGEQYF
TRBD1	TRBV30	NA	TRBJ2-6	CAWSVSGTGYGANVLTF
NA	TRBV12-3/TRBV12-4	NA	TRBJ1-5	CASSWTENQPQHF
NA	TRBV9	NA	TRBJ1-2	CASSVSEGDYGYTF
NA	TRBV11-2	NA	TRBJ1-5	CASSLDSSGPQHF
NA	TRBV12-3/TRBV12-4	NA	TRBJ2-7	CASKPGIVGEQYF
TRBD1	TRBV5-1	few	TRBJ1-2	CASSTGDRGAYGYTF
TRBD2	TRBV10-3	NA	TRBJ2-7	CAISPGLAGIYEQYF
NA	TRBV18	NA	TRBJ1-2	CASSPLGDNYGYTF
TRBD1	TRBV25-1	NA	TRBJ1-1	CASSRADRETEAFF
NA	TRBV5-1	NA	TRBJ1-1	CASSLASGNTEAFF
NA	TRBV7-6	NA	TRBJ1-3	CASSRRGAAAGGNTIYF
NA	TRBV6-5	NA	TRBJ1-1	CASNHQGANTEAFF
TRBD1	TRBV7-8	NA	TRBJ1-2	CASSATGGDYGYTF